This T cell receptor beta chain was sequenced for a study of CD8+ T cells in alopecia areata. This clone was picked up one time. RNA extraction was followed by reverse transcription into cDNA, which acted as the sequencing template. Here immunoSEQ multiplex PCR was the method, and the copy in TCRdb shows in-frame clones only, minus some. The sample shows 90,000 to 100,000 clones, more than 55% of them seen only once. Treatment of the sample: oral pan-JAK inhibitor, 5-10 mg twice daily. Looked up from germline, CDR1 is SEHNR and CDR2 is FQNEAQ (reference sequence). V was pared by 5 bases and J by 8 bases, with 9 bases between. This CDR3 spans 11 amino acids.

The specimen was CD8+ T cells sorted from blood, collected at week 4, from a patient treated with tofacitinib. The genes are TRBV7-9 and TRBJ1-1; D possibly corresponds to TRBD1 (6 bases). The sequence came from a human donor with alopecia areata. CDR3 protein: CASSKGVEAFF. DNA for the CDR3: TGTGCCAGCAGCAAGGGGGTGGAAGCTTTCTTT.